These T cell receptor beta chains were read from a single sample in a study of identical twins. TCRdb analysed the 5' RACE reads with MiXCR anew, one entry per CDR3 protein. The sample records fewer than 350,000 distinct CDR3 sequences, more than 6.5% being singletons. Separately, the same data were catalogued under a study of yellow fever vaccine responses in identical twins.

Input material: memory (CD45RO+) T cells sorted from blood. The receptors here all came from a woman aged 18-29 years in good health. Each CDR3 is given with its conserved first and last residue. A D gene is named only where the DNA matches it firmly. A row's size may be missing; if present it is once, few, many or a size class.

CDR3 DNA | CDR3 protein | J gene | V gene | D gene | clone size
TGTGCCAGCAGTGGGGGGACTAGAAGCAATGAGCAGTTCTTC | CASSGGTRSNEQFF | TRBJ2-1 | TRBV25-1 | TRBD2 | many
TGTGCCAGCGCTGTATCAAGCACAGATACGCAGTATTTT | CASAVSSTDTQYF | TRBJ2-3 | TRBV6-4 | NA | many
TGTGCCAGCTGGCGGGGGGCAGGGAGGAATGAAAAACTGTTTTTT | CASWRGAGRNEKLFF | TRBJ1-4 | TRBV6-1 | NA | NA
TGTGCCAGCAGTGAATTCGTAGACTATAGCAATCAGCCCCAGCATTTT | CASSEFVDYSNQPQHF | TRBJ1-5 | TRBV6-1 | NA | many
TGTGCCAGCAGCTTGAGGCAGGTCGGTCCAACTAATGAAAAACTGTTTTTT | CASSLRQVGPTNEKLFF | TRBJ1-4 | TRBV5-6 | NA | many
TGCGCCAGCAGCTTGAGGGGGCTAGCAGACTATGGCTACACCTTC | CASSLRGLADYGYTF | TRBJ1-2 | TRBV5-1 | TRBD1 | many
TGCGCCAGCAGGACTAGACCCACAGATACGCAGTATTTT | CASRTRPTDTQYF | TRBJ2-3 | TRBV5-1 | NA | few
TGTGCCAGCAGCGTGAGATTTGGGGGGGAGACCCAGTACTTC | CASSVRFGGETQYF | TRBJ2-5 | TRBV9 | NA | few
TGCGCCAGCAGTCCGCAGGGGGTAGCCACTGAAGCTTTCTTT | CASSPQGVATEAFF | TRBJ1-1 | TRBV5-1 | TRBD1 | few
TGCGCCAGCAGCCAGATCGAAGGACAGGGAAGAAGTGGCACCATATATTTT | CASSQIEGQGRSGTIYF | TRBJ1-3 | TRBV4-1 | TRBD1 | many
TGTGCCAGCAGCTTAGGGGCTAGCGGGAGATACTACAATGAGCAGTTCTTC | CASSLGASGRYYNEQFF | TRBJ2-1 | TRBV7-8 | TRBD2 | many
TGTGCCAGCACCCGGGGATGGGGACCCGACACAGATACGCAGTATTTT | CASTRGWGPDTDTQYF | TRBJ2-3 | TRBV7-9 | NA | NA
TGTGCCAGCAGCTTAGGGGATGGGCCCCAAGAGACCCAGTACTTC | CASSLGDGPQETQYF | TRBJ2-5 | TRBV11-2 | NA | NA
TGTGCCAGCAGCAGATGGGGCGGGACTAAAAAACGGGAGCTGTTTTTT | CASSRWGGTKKRELFF | TRBJ2-2 | TRBV11-2 | TRBD2 | few
TGTGCCAGCAGCGGAGGGGCCACCTACAATGAGCAGTTCTTC | CASSGGATYNEQFF | TRBJ2-1 | TRBV28 | NA | NA
TGTGCCAGCAGCCGCGACAGGGGTCGCCAAGAGACCCAGTACTTC | CASSRDRGRQETQYF | TRBJ2-5 | TRBV12-3/TRBV12-4 | TRBD1 | many
TGTGCCAGCAGTGACCGCCCTAGCGTCGGGGAGCTGTTTTTT | CASSDRPSVGELFF | TRBJ2-2 | TRBV6-4 | NA | NA
TGTGCCAGCAGACCCCAGGGGGTGACTGAAGCTTTCTTT | CASRPQGVTEAFF | TRBJ1-1 | TRBV2 | TRBD1 | NA
TGTGCCAGCAGTTACCGGGCAGGGAGCCTACAAGAGACCCAGTACTTC | CASSYRAGSLQETQYF | TRBJ2-5 | TRBV6-2/TRBV6-3 | NA | NA
TGTGCCAGCAGTCTTCTGGACCCGTGGCAGTTCTTC | CASSLLDPWQFF | TRBJ2-1 | TRBV12-3/TRBV12-4 | NA | many
TGTGCCAGCAGTCCACGGACAGGGGTTCCAAGCAATCAGCCCCAGCATTTT | CASSPRTGVPSNQPQHF | TRBJ1-5 | TRBV27 | TRBD1 | many
TGCAGCGTTGAAAATACTAAGGGGACAGGGTTCAACACTGAAGCTTTCTTT | CSVENTKGTGFNTEAFF | TRBJ1-1 | TRBV29-1 | TRBD1 | NA
TGTGCCAGCAGGTCGACAGGGGTCCGCACAGATACGCAGTATTTT | CASRSTGVRTDTQYF | TRBJ2-3 | TRBV6-1 | TRBD1 | many
TGTGCCAGCAGCTTATTGGGGGCGGGGGCCTACAATGAGCAGTTCTTC | CASSLLGAGAYNEQFF | TRBJ2-1 | TRBV7-2 | NA | NA
TGTGCCAGCAGAGGGGGGGCCAGCGGGAGATCAGGGGAGCAGTTCTTC | CASRGGASGRSGEQFF | TRBJ2-1 | TRBV7-2 | TRBD2 | many
TGCGCCAGCAGCCCCGGCATCCGGGCGACTGAAGCTTTCTTT | CASSPGIRATEAFF | TRBJ1-1 | TRBV5-1 | NA | many
TGTGCCAGCGCCGGACTCTATAGTGAGCAGTACTTC | CASAGLYSEQYF | TRBJ2-7 | TRBV6-1 | NA | NA
TGCAGCGGCCGGACAGGGGAGGGCTACACCTTC | CSGRTGEGYTF | TRBJ1-2 | TRBV29-1 | TRBD1 | few
TGTGCCAGCAGCTTTTCGAACGACAGGGGGCTGGCTGGCTACACCTTC | CASSFSNDRGLAGYTF | TRBJ1-2 | TRBV7-9 | TRBD1 | NA
TGCAGCGTTACTCTTTGGGGCGCTTCAGATACGCAGTATTTT | CSVTLWGASDTQYF | TRBJ2-3 | TRBV29-1 | NA | many
TGTGCCAGCAGTGACGACAGGGATTCCGCCTACGAGCAGTACTTC | CASSDDRDSAYEQYF | TRBJ2-7 | TRBV25-1 | TRBD1 | many
TGTGCCAGCAGCTTGCTGGGACAGGATAATGAAAAACTGTTTTTT | CASSLLGQDNEKLFF | TRBJ1-4 | TRBV5-5 | TRBD1 | NA
TGTGCCAGCAGGCTTGGGGCAGCCGGTAACACTGAAGCTTTCTTT | CASRLGAAGNTEAFF | TRBJ1-1 | TRBV12-3/TRBV12-4 | NA | NA
TGCAGCGTTGAAGACGGGGCAGGATACTATGGCTACACCTTC | CSVEDGAGYYGYTF | TRBJ1-2 | TRBV29-1 | NA | many
TGCAGTGCTAGAGATCTTTGGAACACTGAAGCTTTCTTT | CSARDLWNTEAFF | TRBJ1-1 | TRBV20-1 | NA | NA
TGTGCCAGCAGCTTACCCGGGACAATCAATCAGCCCCAGCATTTT | CASSLPGTINQPQHF | TRBJ1-5 | TRBV5-8 | NA | many
TGTGCCATCGGTAGCGGGGCGAACACCGGGGAGCTGTTTTTT | CAIGSGANTGELFF | TRBJ2-2 | TRBV10-3 | TRBD2 | many
TGTGCCAGCAGAGACCAAGGGTATGAGCAGTTCTTC | CASRDQGYEQFF | TRBJ2-1 | TRBV2 | NA | few
TGTGCCAGCAGTTGGGGGAGACTCTCACTCACCCAAGAGACCCAGTACTTC | CASSWGRLSLTQETQYF | TRBJ2-5 | TRBV12-3/TRBV12-4 | NA | many
TGTGCCAGCAGTTTTAGGGGGCGTAGCAATCAGCCCCAGCATTTT | CASSFRGRSNQPQHF | TRBJ1-5 | TRBV12-3/TRBV12-4 | TRBD1 | few
TGTGCCAGCAGTCCAGGTTATGGTAACACCGGGGAGCTGTTTTTT | CASSPGYGNTGELFF | TRBJ2-2 | TRBV27 | NA | NA
TGCGCCAGCAGCTTGGAGGGACAGGGGGGTGAAAAACTGTTTTTT | CASSLEGQGGEKLFF | TRBJ1-4 | TRBV5-1 | TRBD1 | NA
TGCAGTGCAACGGGACTAACTGTGGCAGATACGCAGTATTTT | CSATGLTVADTQYF | TRBJ2-3 | TRBV20-1 | TRBD2 | NA
TGTGCCAGCAGCTCTCGGACGGAGCAGTTCTTC | CASSSRTEQFF | TRBJ2-1 | TRBV7-2 | NA | NA
TGTGCTAGTGGTTTGGTACTGATGGGAGATAGCAATCAGCCCCAGCATTTT | CASGLVLMGDSNQPQHF | TRBJ1-5 | TRBV12-5 | NA | NA
TGTGCCAGCAGTGAAGCCGACGGGGGGAACACTGAAGCTTTCTTT | CASSEADGGNTEAFF | TRBJ1-1 | TRBV6-1 | NA | NA
TGTGCCAGCATCCGGGACGGGGGCAGGGGCAACGAGCAGTACTTC | CASIRDGGRGNEQYF | TRBJ2-7 | TRBV7-9 | NA | NA